This T cell receptor beta chain appears in the sequencing data of a study of cytomegalovirus exposure and HLA in healthy donors. Study-wide points: The study recorded about 150 TCR beta chains that were cytomegalovirus-associated.

The table came from immunoSEQ multiplex PCR; TCRdb's copy has only in-frame clones and leaves some out. The repertoire holds fewer than 80,000 clones, with 96% as singletons. V was pared by 7 bases and J by 0 bases, with 8 bases of the junction left unmatched. Germline loops: CDR1 SGHAT, CDR2 FQNNGV. This CDR3 region has 16 residues. Points on this clone: Its antigen is undetermined.

The V and J genes are TRBV11-2 and TRBJ2-2, with TRBD2 matching 7 bases. The origin of this receptor is a woman between 18 and 29 years old in good health and CMV-seropositive. Sequencing was performed on PBMCs. The DNA for the CDR3 is TGTGCCAGCAACTGGGTGAGCGGGACGAACACCGGGGAGCTGTTTTTT. Its translation is CASNWVSGTNTGELFF.